This T cell receptor (beta chain) was found in a study of blood T cell repertoires in COVID-19. The CDR3 consists of 14 residues. In the original analysis: Counts of nucleated cells, estimated from reference gene primer amplification, were obtained. Sequencing was performed with immunoSEQ multiplex PCR; in TCRdb, only in-frame clones are kept and a portion is missing. The DNA gave D and trimming, while V, J and clone size come from that table. This table holds hundreds of thousands of clones, roughly 91% found once. Participants were placed into cohorts based on the clinical history they reported. Sequencing used PBMCs or T cells enriched from blood (not recorded which). The genes are TRBV21-1 and TRBJ2-1; the D call of TRBD1 is as the table states it, not checked on the DNA. TRBV21-1 counts as a pseudogene. The TCR originated in a woman between 50 and 59 years old who had been exposed to COVID-19. The CDR3 DNA reads as TGTGCCAGCAGCAAAGCGCAGGGATACAATGAGCAGTTCTTC. This translates into CASSKAQGYNEQFF.